The 26 T cell receptor beta chains in this list originate from one sample, sequenced in a study of blood T cell repertoires in COVID-19. Measured with immunoSEQ multiplex PCR; TCRdb has only the in-frame clones, and not every one. This table has about 300,000 clones, just under 90% appearing once. The source material was peripheral blood. The receptors stem from a woman in her twenties or thirties with COVID-19, enrolled during active disease.

The V gene is TRBV5-1, the J gene TRBJ1-1; weak D call: TRBD1 (5 bases). This CDR3 has 14 residues. In germline, CDR1 is SGHRS, CDR2 YFSETQ. The ends were cut back, 0 bases at V and 1 base at J, with 7 bases in the middle. Written as DNA, the CDR3 is TGCGCCAGCAGCTTGGATACAGGGAACACTGAAGCTTTCTTT. Its protein product is CASSLDTGNTEAFF.

This chain uses TRBV3-1 (or the pseudogene TRBV3-2) with TRBJ1-5; D possibly corresponds to TRBD1 (6 bases). Germline CDR1 LGHDT, CDR2 YNNKEL (reference sequence). V was cut by 0 bases and J by 3 bases, with 9 bases left in between. This CDR3 has 15 amino acids. The CDR3 loop reads CASSQEGHSNQPQHF. DNA for the CDR3: TGTGCCAGCAGCCAAGAGGGACACTCCAATCAGCCCCAGCATTTT.

The table lists this clone with a count of one. CDR3 in DNA: TGTGCCAGCAGCCTCGGGTATGGCTACACCTTC. Translated, it gives CASSLGYGYTF. The rearrangement links TRBV9 to TRBJ1-2, with D unresolved. Germline V CDR1 and CDR2: SGDLS, YYNGEE. The CDR3 contains 11 residues. Deletions cut 4 bases from V and 5 bases from J, with 6 bases between.

The chain recombines TRBV5-1 with TRBJ1-3, with D maybe TRBD1 (5 bases). The V and J ends lost 7 bases and 0 bases respectively, with 14 bases between them. CDR1 is SGHRS and CDR2 is YFSETQ in the germline V gene. The CDR3 has 15 amino acids. The CDR3: CASQQGQSSGNTIYF. The CDR3 region has the DNA TGCGCCAGCCAGCAGGGCCAAAGCTCTGGAAACACCATATATTTT.

The CDR3 spells CASSKTRQGEEKLFF. CDR3 nucleotides: TGTGCCAGCAGTAAAACCAGACAGGGTGAGGAAAAACTGTTTTTT. The V gene is TRBV6-6, the J gene TRBJ1-4, with 7 bases identical to TRBD1. The CDR3 extends over 15 amino acids. Germline V CDR1 and CDR2: MNHNY, SVGAGI (reference sequence). The V segment lost 5 bases and the J segment 8 bases; nucleotides outside the gene matches: 11.

CDR3 nucleotides: TGTGCCAGCAGACAGACAGGGGGTAGGGCCTCTGGAAACACCATATATTTT. It is translated as CASRQTGGRASGNTIYF. This chain joins TRBV27 and TRBJ1-3, with 9 bases identical to TRBD1. V lost 6 bases to trimming and J lost 0 bases; unmatched junction nucleotides: 9. In germline, CDR1 is MNHEY, CDR2 SMNVEV (reference sequence). The CDR3 has 17 residues.

V and J are TRBV7-9 and TRBJ2-2; D is unclear. The germline CDR1 and CDR2 sequences are SEHNR and FQNEAQ (reference sequence). The V gene lost 5 bases and the J gene lost 5 bases, with 12 bases spanning the gap. The CDR3 has 14 amino acids. The chain's CDR3 is CASSGTAATGELFF. The CDR3 DNA sequence: TGTGCCAGCAGCGGCACCGCCGCTACCGGGGAGCTGTTTTTT. The variable domain in full, with the rest retrieved from reference TRBV7-9 and TRBJ2-2, is DTGVSQNPRHKITKRGQNVTFRCDPISEHNRLYWYRQTLGQGPEFLTYFQNEAQLEKSRLLSDRFSAERPKGSFSTLEIQRTEQGDSAMYLCASSGTAATGELFFGEGSRLTVL.

The V gene is TRBV11-2, the J gene TRBJ1-4, with TRBD1 matching 8 bases. Germline V gene lookup returns CDR1 SGHAT and CDR2 FQNNGV. The CDR3 contains 15 residues. With V trimmed by 5 bases and J by 7 bases, 9 bases remained unmatched. CDR3 in DNA: TGTGCCAGCAGCCCCTCGACAGGGGATGGTGAAAAACTGTTTTTT. It yields the protein CASSPSTGDGEKLFF. Supplemented by reference TRBV11-2 and TRBJ1-4, the full variable domain reads EAGVAQSPRYKIIEKRQSVAFWCNPISGHATLYWYQQILGQGPKLLIQFQNNGVVDDSQLPKDRFSAERLKGVDSTLKIQPAKLEDSAVYLCASSPSTGDGEKLFFGSGTQLSVL.

The chain joins TRBV18 to TRBJ1-1, with D perhaps TRBD1 (5 bases). Germline CDR1 KGHSH, CDR2 LQKENI. The CDR3 has 18 amino acids. V was shortened by 1 base and J by 4 bases, with 22 bases between the two germline ends. The CDR3 nucleotides are TGTGCCAGCTCACCACTCTACCCGGGGGGGACGGGGAGCACTGAAGCTTTCTTT. Its translation is CASSPLYPGGTGSTEAFF. Full variable domain (remainder filled in from reference TRBV18 and TRBJ1-1): NAGVMQNPRHLVRRRGQEARLRCSPMKGHSHVYWYRQLPEEGLKFMVYLQKENIIDESGMPKERFSAEFPKEGPSILRIQQVVRGDSAAYFCASSPLYPGGTGSTEAFFGQGTRLTVV.

This chain joins TRBV6-5 and TRBJ1-1; D unclear. The germline gives CDR1 MNHEY, CDR2 SVGAGI. The CDR3 runs to 12 residues. Trimming shortened V by 6 bases and J by 4 bases, and 9 bases separated the two germline ends. CDR3 protein: CASRQLGTEAFF. As DNA, the CDR3 is TGTGCCAGCAGACAGCTGGGCACTGAAGCTTTCTTT.

The rearrangement joins TRBV5-1 to TRBJ2-1; 9 nucleotides match TRBD2. With V trimmed by 10 bases and J by 4 bases, 9 bases remained unmatched. CDR3 length: 14 amino acids. The germline gives CDR1 SGHRS, CDR2 YFSETQ. CDR3: CAPYSGGLYNEQFF. The DNA for the CDR3 is TGCGCCCCCTATAGCGGGGGATTATACAATGAGCAGTTCTTC. Based on the CDR3 plus reference TRBV5-1 and TRBJ2-1, the full variable domain is KAGVTQTPRYLIKTRGQQVTLSCSPISGHRSVSWYQQTPGQGLQFLFEYFSETQRNKGNFPGRFSGRQFSNSRSEMNVSTLELGDSALYLCAPYSGGLYNEQFFGPGTRLTVL.

This CDR3 is CASSPEPLAETQYF. Written as DNA, the CDR3 is TGCGCCAGCAGCCCGGAACCCCTAGCGGAGACCCAGTACTTC. The chain employs TRBV5-1 and TRBJ2-5, with a tentative D call TRBD2 (6 bases). This CDR3 comprises 14 residues. Germline CDR1 and CDR2: SGHRS and YFSETQ. The V and J ends lost 4 bases and 5 bases respectively, with 15 bases between them.

The V call is TRBV6-6, the J call TRBJ2-3; 7 positions match TRBD2. The CDR3 has 15 amino acids. Germline V gives CDR1 MNHNY, CDR2 SVGAGI (reference sequence). The trim removed 3 bases at V and 2 bases at J, leaving 5 bases unmatched. The CDR3 DNA follows: TGTGCCAGCAGTTATCGGAGCGGGGACACAGATACGCAGTATTTT. This codes for CASSYRSGDTDTQYF.

The V and J genes are TRBV7-9 and TRBJ1-4, with a tentative D call TRBD1 (5 bases). The V gene's germline CDR1 is SEHNR and CDR2 FQNEAQ (reference sequence). CDR3 size: 15 residues. V lost 5 bases to trimming and J lost 6 bases, with 16 bases between them. CDR3: CASSRPTATDEKLFF. CDR3 nucleotides: TGTGCCAGCAGCCGACCGACAGCGACGGATGAAAAACTGTTTTTT.

This clone has more than one count but fewer than ten. The chain employs TRBV2 and TRBJ1-1; 8 nucleotides match TRBD1. CDR3 length equals 11 residues. Germline values: CDR1 SNHLY, CDR2 FYNNEI. V dropped 6 bases and J dropped 8; count of bases not matched to a gene: 2. CDR3 bases: TGTGCCAGCAGGAGGGACAGGGAAGCTTTCTTT. Translated: CASRRDREAFF.

This sequence joins TRBV14 and TRBJ1-1; possible D gene TRBD1, 5 bases. V lost 1 base, J lost 4 bases, and 13 bases lay in between. The CDR3 covers 15 residues. Germline CDR1 reads SGHDN; CDR2 reads FVKESK. The CDR3 loop is CASSQGSGRATEAFF. CDR3 sequence (DNA): TGTGCCAGCAGCCAAGGTTCTGGCAGGGCCACTGAAGCTTTCTTT.

This chain uses TRBV5-6 with TRBJ1-1, with a weak D call TRBD1 (5 bases). The CDR3 extends over 16 amino acids. The germline V and J ends were trimmed by 3 bases and 1 base, with 16 bases remaining between them. Germline V gives CDR1 SGHDT, CDR2 YYEEEE. CDR3 coding DNA: TGTGCCAGCAGCTCCACGTGGTCCCAGGGGAACACTGAAGCTTTCTTT. Its protein is CASSSTWSQGNTEAFF.

The chain employs TRBV19 and TRBJ2-3, with TRBD1 as a possible D gene (5 bases). The CDR3 covers 14 residues. The germline gives CDR1 LNHDA, CDR2 SQIVND (reference sequence). With 4 bases removed from V and 6 bases from J, the gap between germline ends came to 14 bases. The CDR3 here is CASSSERRVDTQYF. In DNA form, the CDR3 reads TGTGCCAGTAGTAGCGAACGCAGGGTCGATACGCAGTATTTT.

The chain carries TRBV10-2 and TRBJ2-7, with unresolved D. Germline V gene lookup returns CDR1 WSHSY and CDR2 SAAADI. Trimming cost V 1 base and J 3 bases, with 7 bases left between them. The length of the CDR3 is 13 residues. CDR3: CASSEFAGYEQYV. Written as DNA, the CDR3 is TGCGCCAGCAGTGAGTTTGCAGGCTACGAGCAGTACGTC.

The DNA for the CDR3 is TGTGCCATCAGTGAGTCGACCTACAGTGGTGGCTACACCTTC. Amino acids: CAISESTYSGGYTF. This sequence joins TRBV10-3 and TRBJ1-2; D uncertain. Deletions cut 0 bases from V and 7 bases from J, with 12 bases between. The CDR3 consists of 14 residues. The germline gives CDR1 ENHRY, CDR2 SYGVKD.

The chain couples TRBV6-1 to TRBJ1-1; D uncertain. The ends were cut back, 2 bases at V and 3 bases at J, with 10 bases in the middle. The CDR3 runs 14 residues. In germline, CDR1 is MNHNS, CDR2 SASEGT. CDR3 region: CASSEQAYYTEAFF. Here the CDR3 DNA reads TGTGCCAGCAGTGAACAGGCATACTACACTGAAGCTTTCTTT.

The chain uses TRBV28 and TRBJ1-2; D unclear. This CDR3 has 13 residues. Germline V gene sequence: CDR1 MDHEN, CDR2 SYDVKM. V shed 2 bases and J shed 3 bases, with 7 bases lying between them. The CDR3 DNA reads as TGTGCCAGCAGTTTAGGGAGGGACTATGGCTACACCTTC. Amino acid sequence: CASSLGRDYGYTF.

In its sample, this clone was seen a few times. CDR3 amino acids: CASSAYPGTAITGELFF. As DNA, the CDR3 is TGCGCCAGCAGCGCGTACCCCGGGACAGCTATTACCGGGGAGCTGTTTTTT. V gene TRBV5-1 combines with J gene TRBJ2-2; 7 bases agree with TRBD1. Losses at the gene ends were 4 bases for V and 5 bases for J; bases not matched to a gene: 14. Germline V gene lookup returns CDR1 SGHRS and CDR2 YFSETQ. The CDR3 has 17 amino acids.

The CDR3 nucleotides are TGTGCCAGCAGCTTGAGCTGGGGACAGGGAACCCCTAAGGATGGCTACACCTTC. This gives the protein CASSLSWGQGTPKDGYTF. The chain combines TRBV7-9 with TRBJ1-2; TRBD1 matches 9 bases. The germline V gene encodes CDR1 SEHNR and CDR2 FQNEAQ (reference sequence). J was trimmed by 6 bases and V by 3 bases; bases with no gene match: 17. The length of the CDR3 is 18 residues.

The chain employs TRBV4-1 and TRBJ1-3; D not certain. The length of the CDR3 is 15 residues. Trimming took off 1 base at V and 4 bases at J, with 11 bases between the two ends. Germline V lookup: CDR1 MGHRA, CDR2 YSYEKL. CDR3 nucleotides: TGCGCCAGCAGCCAAGTTAGTCGCCAAGGAAACACCATATATTTT. Translated: CASSQVSRQGNTIYF.

The gene calls are TRBV7-6 and TRBJ2-6; weak D call: TRBD1 (6 bases). Germline-derived CDR1 and CDR2 are SGHVS and FNYEAQ. The V end was cut by 1 base, the J end by 1 base, with 11 bases between. The CDR3 loop spans 17 amino acids. The CDR3 DNA is TGTGCCAGCAGCTTAGGGGGACATGGGTCTGGGGCCAACGTCCTGACTTTC. It is translated as CASSLGGHGSGANVLTF.